This entry lists 16 T cell receptor beta chains sequenced from one sample in a study of graft-versus-host responses after intestinal transplantation. Their antigen targets remain unknown. The data were produced by immunoSEQ multiplex PCR, yet TCRdb's version contains in-frame clones alone and is incomplete. In the table there are approximately 75,000 clones, around 87% of which are singletons. The source was unstimulated CD8+ T cells sorted from spleen or lymph node cells, collected before transplant. All receptors derive from a human donor who was the organ donor for an intestinal transplant.

This chain joins TRBV6-4 and TRBJ2-7; D remains unclear. The V and J ends lost 3 bases and 2 bases respectively, with 17 bases between them. There are 16 residues in the CDR3. The germline CDR1 and CDR2 sequences are MRHNA and SNTAGT. CDR3 protein: CASSEGSHNQPYEQYV. The CDR3 nucleotides read TGTGCCAGCAGTGAGGGCAGTCACAATCAACCCTACGAGCAGTACGTC.

This clone was recorded once. The genes are TRBV30 and TRBJ2-1, with 7 bases fitting TRBD1. The CDR3 has 14 residues. Unmatched junction bases numbered 10, after V lost 2 bases and J lost 9 bases. Germline values: CDR1 GTSNPN, CDR2 SVGIG (reference sequence). Here the CDR3 DNA reads TGTGCCTGGAGTAGATCTTTAGGGGGCTTTGAGCAGTTCTTC. This codes for CAWSRSLGGFEQFF.

The rearrangement joins TRBV10-2 to TRBJ2-1; D not resolved. The V end was cut by 2 bases, the J end by 4 bases, with 6 bases between. This CDR3 has 13 amino acids. Germline lookup yields CDR1 WSHSY and CDR2 SAAADI. The CDR3 region is CASSEPGYNEQFF. Written as DNA, the CDR3 is TGCGCCAGCAGTGAGCCAGGTTACAATGAGCAGTTCTTC.

CDR3 nucleotides: TGTGCCAGCAGCTTGGTTTCGAGTGGGGACACCCACTCTGGGGCCAACGTCCTGACTTTC. This codes for CASSLVSSGDTHSGANVLTF. This chain uses TRBV5-4 with TRBJ2-6, with D perhaps TRBD1 (6 bases). Germline CDR1 reads SGHNT; CDR2 reads YYREEE (reference sequence). V shed 0 bases and J shed 0 bases, with 19 bases lying between them. This CDR3 region has 20 residues.

The chain combines TRBV27 with TRBJ1-4; TRBD1 matches 8 bases. V lost 5 bases, J lost 4 bases, and 6 bases stayed unmatched. This CDR3 is 15 amino acids long. Per the germline V gene, CDR1 is MNHEY and CDR2 is SMNVEV (reference sequence). The CDR3 nucleotides read TGTGCCAGCAGTCAGCCGGGACAGGTTAATGAAAAACTGTTTTTT. This gives the protein CASSQPGQVNEKLFF.

V usage is TRBV18 and J usage is TRBJ2-5; TRBD2 is a possible D gene (6 bases). Germline CDR1 is KGHSH and CDR2 is LQKENI. The ends were cut back, 4 bases at V and 5 bases at J, with 17 bases in the middle. This CDR3 is built from 15 residues. This chain's CDR3 is CASSLTLGTGETQYF. CDR3 sequence (DNA): TGTGCCAGCTCACTCACGTTAGGGACTGGGGAGACCCAGTACTTC.

This sequence joins TRBV27 and TRBJ1-5; D might be TRBD1 (5 bases). V gave up 5 bases and J gave up 0 bases, with 11 bases separating them. Germline V gene sequence: CDR1 MNHEY, CDR2 SMNVEV (reference sequence). CDR3 length equals 15 residues. The CDR3 loop reads CASSGGGLSNQPQHF. Here the CDR3 DNA reads TGTGCCAGCAGTGGGGGGGGTCTTAGCAATCAGCCCCAGCATTTT.

This clone appeared a single time. V and J are TRBV7-6 and TRBJ1-1; a weak D match, TRBD1 (6 bases). V was trimmed by 3 bases and J by 0 bases, leaving 14 bases between them. Germline CDR1 reads SGHVS; CDR2 reads FNYEAQ. The CDR3 contains 16 residues. The CDR3 loop is CASSFPSTGLNTEAFF. For the CDR3, the DNA is TGTGCCAGCAGCTTCCCCTCGACAGGTCTGAACACTGAAGCTTTCTTT.

The rearrangement uses TRBV27 and TRBJ2-1; maybe TRBD2 (6 bases). V was cut by 3 bases and J by 4 bases, with 13 bases left in between. Germline CDR1 MNHEY, CDR2 SMNVEV (reference sequence). The CDR3 is 15 residues long. For the CDR3, the DNA is TGTGCCAGCAGTTTCAGGGAGGCTGTATACAATGAGCAGTTCTTC. Translating it yields CASSFREAVYNEQFF.

This chain links TRBV28 with TRBJ2-2; TRBD1 might be the D (6 bases). V gave up 8 bases and J gave up 7 bases, with 17 bases separating them. This CDR3 is built from 14 residues. Germline CDR1 is MDHEN and CDR2 is SYDVKM. The CDR3 loop is CASQQIGGDGELFF. CDR3 nucleotides: TGTGCCAGCCAGCAAATAGGGGGTGACGGGGAGCTGTTTTTT.

CDR3 protein: CASSLWTGGIQETQYF. In nucleotides, the CDR3 is TGTGCCAGCAGCCTGTGGACAGGGGGCATCCAAGAGACCCAGTACTTC. The genes are TRBV7-9 and TRBJ2-5, with 11 bases fitting TRBD1. Germline values: CDR1 SEHNR, CDR2 FQNEAQ (reference sequence). This CDR3 comprises 16 residues. With V trimmed by 5 bases and J by 1 base, 6 bases remained unmatched.

The rearrangement uses TRBV29-1 and TRBJ1-1; 8 bases map to TRBD1. The CDR3 length is 14 residues. The V gene's germline CDR1 is SQVTM and CDR2 ANQGSEA. Germline trimming cut 0 bases from V and 4 bases from J; bases unmatched to any gene: 4. CDR3 sequence: CSVEEDRAGTEAFF. In DNA, the CDR3 is TGCAGCGTTGAAGAGGACAGGGCAGGCACTGAAGCTTTCTTT.

V is TRBV4-1 and J is TRBJ2-3; 10 nucleotides align to TRBD1. Germline trimming cut 3 bases from V and 0 bases from J; bases unmatched to any gene: 9. Looked up from germline, CDR1 is MGHRA and CDR2 is YSYEKL. This CDR3 is 18 amino acids long. The CDR3 sequence is CASSQGTGAHGSTDTQYF. The CDR3, as DNA: TGCGCCAGCAGCCAGGGGACAGGGGCCCACGGGAGCACAGATACGCAGTATTTT.

The chain links TRBV7-8 to TRBJ1-2; D not certain. Trimming took 2 bases from V and 6 from J, leaving 7 bases between them. This CDR3 is built from 12 residues. Per the germline V gene, CDR1 is SGHVS and CDR2 is FQNEAQ. The CDR3 loop reads CASSLTGNGYTF. CDR3 sequence (DNA): TGTGCCAGCAGCTTAACCGGGAATGGCTACACCTTC.

V and J are TRBV6-5 and TRBJ2-1, with 7 bases that match TRBD2. This CDR3 spans 16 amino acids. CDR1 is MNHEY, CDR2 SVGAGI, per germline. The ends lost 0 bases at V and 3 bases at J; junction bases unmatched: 5. CDR3 amino acids: CASSYSKLASYNEQFF. The CDR3 nucleotides read TGTGCCAGCAGTTACTCGAAACTAGCGAGCTACAATGAGCAGTTCTTC.

V is TRBV27 and J is TRBJ2-4; tentatively, D is TRBD1 (5 bases). V was clipped by 5 bases and J by 0 bases, with 14 bases between them. Germline-derived CDR1 and CDR2 are MNHEY and SMNVEV (reference sequence). CDR3 size: 16 residues. This chain's CDR3 is CASSTGVLLAKNIQYF. CDR3 sequence (DNA): TGTGCCAGCAGTACAGGAGTCCTACTAGCCAAAAACATTCAGTACTTC.